These T cell receptor beta chains were read from a single sample in a study of immune cell composition in non-small cell lung cancer. The data were produced by immunoSEQ multiplex PCR, yet TCRdb's version contains in-frame clones alone and is incomplete. The data contain about 770 clones, around 72% of them singletons. Sequences were obtained from non-adjacent lung tissue. These receptors were collected from a human donor with non-small cell lung cancer. Each CDR3 is given with its conserved first and last residue. Fields, in order: D gene, J gene, V gene, clone size, CDR3 DNA, CDR3 protein. D genes are given only for firm matches. Expanded clones are given a class, and other clones once, few, many or no size at all.

D: -; J: TRBJ1-5; V: TRBV27; size: -; DNA: TGTGCCAGCAGCCTACAAGGGGGTCAAAACCAGCCCCAGCATTTT; CDR3: CASSLQGGQNQPQHF
D: -; J: TRBJ2-3; V: TRBV29-1; size: -; DNA: TGCAGCGTTGAAACCGGGAATGCAGATACGCAGTATTTT; CDR3: CSVETGNADTQYF
D: -; J: TRBJ2-2; V: TRBV11-3; size: once; DNA: TGTGCCAGCAGCTTAGTCTACGGGGGCTCGGGCACCGGGGAGCTGTTTTTT; CDR3: CASSLVYGGSGTGELFF
D: TRBD2; J: TRBJ2-1; V: TRBV6-1; size: -; DNA: TGTGCCAGCAGTGAACCCCGAGGCGGGAGTACTGATGAGCAGTTCTTC; CDR3: CASSEPRGGSTDEQFF
D: -; J: TRBJ1-1; V: TRBV18; size: -; DNA: TGTGCCAGCTCACTGCTAGTACAGGACAGCTTATACACTGAAGCTTTCTTT; CDR3: CASSLLVQDSLYTEAFF
D: TRBD2; J: TRBJ2-1; V: TRBV19; size: few; DNA: TGTGCCAGTAGCCATCGCGGGGGTAATGAGCAGTTCTTC; CDR3: CASSHRGGNEQFF
D: -; J: TRBJ1-5; V: TRBV28; size: -; DNA: TGTGCCAGCAGGGACAGTAGGACATCCTACGGCAATCAGCCCCAGCATTTT; CDR3: CASRDSRTSYGNQPQHF
D: TRBD1; J: TRBJ1-3; V: TRBV6-6; size: -; DNA: TGTGCCAGCACTTTATGGGAGGGGGCCACTGGAAACACCATATATTTT; CDR3: CASTLWEGATGNTIYF
D: -; J: TRBJ1-4; V: TRBV28; size: -; DNA: TGTGCCAGCAGTCCCGGGGGGCGGAGTGAAAAACTGTTTTTT; CDR3: CASSPGGRSEKLFF
D: -; J: TRBJ2-5; V: TRBV4-3; size: -; DNA: TGCGCCAGCAGCCCCGAGGACTCACCTCGCGAGACCCAGTACTTC; CDR3: CASSPEDSPRETQYF
D: -; J: TRBJ1-2; V: TRBV6-1; size: -; DNA: TGTGCCAGCAGGGCGGTGGGATACGGCTACACCTTC; CDR3: CASRAVGYGYTF
D: TRBD1; J: TRBJ1-6; V: TRBV9; size: -; DNA: TGTGCCAGCAGCTCCCTCAGACAGGGAGGTTCACCCCTCCACTTT; CDR3: CASSSLRQGGSPLHF
D: TRBD1; J: TRBJ2-7; V: TRBV2; size: -; DNA: TGTGCCAGCGGGGGTTTCAAGGGTCGCCGGGACAGAATCTCCTACGAGCAGTACTTC; CDR3: CASGGFKGRRDRISYEQYF
D: TRBD1; J: TRBJ1-2; V: TRBV11-2; size: -; DNA: TGTGCCAGCAGCTTAGATAGAAAGCAGGGGGGCTCGGCGCGGGATGGCTACACCTTC; CDR3: CASSLDRKQGGSARDGYTF
D: -; J: TRBJ1-2; V: TRBV18; size: once; DNA: TGTGCCAGCTCCATGCTGCAGCCTTCTTCCTATGGCTACACCTTC; CDR3: CASSMLQPSSYGYTF
D: TRBD1; J: TRBJ2-1; V: TRBV7-9; size: -; DNA: TGTGCCAGCAGCGCAGGGCAGGGGGTCGGTGAGCAGTTCTTC; CDR3: CASSAGQGVGEQFF
D: -; J: TRBJ1-6; V: TRBV7-2; size: -; DNA: TGTGCCAGCAGCTTAGCGGGCCATACAGGGTGGGTATCACCCCTCCACTTT; CDR3: CASSLAGHTGWVSPLHF
D: -; J: TRBJ1-5; V: TRBV6-5; size: -; DNA: TGTGCCAGCAGCGGACACGCCAATCAGCCCCAGCATTTT; CDR3: CASSGHANQPQHF
D: -; J: TRBJ2-2; V: TRBV6-6; size: -; DNA: TGTGCCAGCAGTTCCCAGGGTAATACCGGGGAGCTGTTTTTT; CDR3: CASSSQGNTGELFF
D: -; J: TRBJ1-6; V: TRBV5-1; size: few; DNA: TGCGCCAGCAGCTTGGCGGGACACAATTCACCCCTCCACTTT; CDR3: CASSLAGHNSPLHF
D: TRBD1; J: TRBJ1-2; V: TRBV7-9; size: -; DNA: TGTGCCAGCAGCCCCGACAGGGTAATGGATGGCTACACCTTC; CDR3: CASSPDRVMDGYTF
D: -; J: TRBJ2-5; V: TRBV11-3; size: -; DNA: TGTGCCAGCAGCTTAGGGGCACATCAAGAGACCCAGTACTTC; CDR3: CASSLGAHQETQYF
D: -; J: TRBJ1-3; V: TRBV7-9; size: -; DNA: TGTGCCAGCAGCCCGGACAGTAGCTCTGGAAACACCATATATTTT; CDR3: CASSPDSSSGNTIYF
D: -; J: TRBJ2-7; V: TRBV18; size: few; DNA: TGTGCCAGCTCCGCGACAGAGGGCGAGCAGTACTTC; CDR3: CASSATEGEQYF
D: -; J: TRBJ2-7; V: TRBV2; size: -; DNA: TGTGCCAGCAGTGGACACTACGAGCAGTACTTC; CDR3: CASSGHYEQYF
D: -; J: TRBJ1-2; V: TRBV19; size: -; DNA: TGTGCCAGTAGTGAAGGGAATACCTATGGCTACACCTTC; CDR3: CASSEGNTYGYTF
D: -; J: TRBJ1-4; V: TRBV9; size: -; DNA: TGTGCCAGCGGGGATATCAACGAAAAACTGTTTTTT; CDR3: CASGDINEKLFF
D: -; J: TRBJ2-3; V: TRBV7-8; size: -; DNA: TGTGCCAGCAGCCCCAGGACGGGACGGGGCACAGATACGCAGTATTTT; CDR3: CASSPRTGRGTDTQYF
D: -; J: TRBJ2-2; V: TRBV9; size: once; DNA: TGTGCCAGCAGCCGAGATCTATATGCGGGACGTAACACCGGGGAGCTGTTTTTT; CDR3: CASSRDLYAGRNTGELFF
D: -; J: TRBJ2-6; V: TRBV7-2; size: -; DNA: TGTGCCAGCAGCCGACGAGGGGTTGGGGCCAACGTCCTGACTTTC; CDR3: CASSRRGVGANVLTF
D: TRBD2; J: TRBJ2-1; V: TRBV7-8; size: -; DNA: TGTGCCAGCAGCTTAACGCAGCGGGAGGTCGATGAGCAGTTCTTC; CDR3: CASSLTQREVDEQFF
D: TRBD2; J: TRBJ2-2; V: TRBV9; size: -; DNA: TGTGCCAGCAGCGTAGGGCTAGCGGCGAACACCGGGGAGCTGTTTTTT; CDR3: CASSVGLAANTGELFF
D: TRBD2; J: TRBJ2-5; V: TRBV5-6; size: -; DNA: TGTGCCAGCAGCTTGACTAGCGGGGGGGCGGAGACCCAGTACTTC; CDR3: CASSLTSGGAETQYF
D: -; J: TRBJ2-2; V: TRBV4-1; size: -; DNA: TGCGCCAGCAGCCAGGGGTTAACCGGGGAGCTGTTTTTT; CDR3: CASSQGLTGELFF
D: -; J: TRBJ1-6; V: TRBV10-2; size: -; DNA: TGCGCCAGCAGTGAGTCCAGGGTTAATAATTCACCCCTCCACTTT; CDR3: CASSESRVNNSPLHF
D: -; J: TRBJ2-1; V: TRBV28; size: -; DNA: TGTGCCAGCAGTTTAATCGGGACGAATGAGCAGTTCTTC; CDR3: CASSLIGTNEQFF
D: TRBD1; J: TRBJ2-3; V: TRBV5-1; size: -; DNA: TGCGCCAGCAGCCCGGGACAGCGGACAGATACGCAGTATTTT; CDR3: CASSPGQRTDTQYF
D: TRBD2; J: TRBJ2-7; V: TRBV28; size: -; DNA: TGTGCCAGCAGTTTACTAGCGGGAGACCCCTACGAGCAGTACTTC; CDR3: CASSLLAGDPYEQYF
D: -; J: TRBJ2-7; V: TRBV4-1; size: -; DNA: TGCGCCAGCAGCCAAGGGACCAGGAGCTCCTACGAGCAGTACTTC; CDR3: CASSQGTRSSYEQYF
D: TRBD1; J: TRBJ1-5; V: TRBV10-3; size: once; DNA: TGTGCCATCAGCAAGACAGGGGCCGATAGCAATCAGCCCCAGCATTTT; CDR3: CAISKTGADSNQPQHF
D: TRBD1; J: TRBJ2-7; V: TRBV5-1; size: -; DNA: TGCGCCAGCAGGCTGACAGGGGGGCTCAACGAGCAGTACTTC; CDR3: CASRLTGGLNEQYF
D: -; J: TRBJ2-1; V: TRBV4-3; size: -; DNA: TGCGCCAGCAGCCAACTAGCGACCGGGACTCACACATCCAATGAGCAGTTCTTC; CDR3: CASSQLATGTHTSNEQFF
D: -; J: TRBJ1-2; V: TRBV30; size: few; DNA: TGTGCCTGGAGCGTGTCTATTTCCTATGGCTACACCTTC; CDR3: CAWSVSISYGYTF
D: -; J: TRBJ2-3; V: TRBV28; size: -; DNA: TGTGCCAGCAGGGCTGGACAGTCCGGGTGGTCAGATACGCAGTATTTT; CDR3: CASRAGQSGWSDTQYF
D: -; J: TRBJ2-2; V: TRBV7-3; size: -; DNA: TGTGCCAGCAGCTTTCGGGCCACCGGGGAGCTGTTTTTT; CDR3: CASSFRATGELFF
D: TRBD2; J: TRBJ2-5; V: TRBV5-4; size: -; DNA: TGTGCCAGCAGCTTGACTAGCGGGGAGACCCAGTACTTC; CDR3: CASSLTSGETQYF
D: -; J: TRBJ2-7; V: TRBV6-6; size: -; DNA: TGTGCCAGCAGTTACCTGCATGCTACACCCTACGAGCAGTACTTC; CDR3: CASSYLHATPYEQYF
D: TRBD2; J: TRBJ2-7; V: TRBV10-2; size: -; DNA: TGCGCCATATCTAGCGGGGGGGCCTCCTACGAGCAGTACTTC; CDR3: CAISSGGASYEQYF
D: -; J: TRBJ2-7; V: TRBV15; size: -; DNA: TGTGCCACCAGCCGCGGGACCGATTCCTCTTCCTACGAGCAGTACTTC; CDR3: CATSRGTDSSSYEQYF
D: -; J: TRBJ1-2; V: TRBV28; size: -; DNA: TGTGCCAGCAGGCCCGGGACAAGCTATGGCTACACCTTC; CDR3: CASRPGTSYGYTF
D: -; J: TRBJ1-1; V: TRBV29-1; size: -; DNA: TGCAGCGTAACTACCTGGGGGGCTGCGGTCACTGAAGCTTTCTTT; CDR3: CSVTTWGAAVTEAFF
D: -; J: TRBJ1-2; V: TRBV19; size: few; DNA: TGTGCCAGTAGTATAGGCACCCGGCGGCTCGTTTCCTATGGCTACACCTTC; CDR3: CASSIGTRRLVSYGYTF
D: -; J: TRBJ1-6; V: TRBV15; size: -; DNA: TGTGCCACCAGCAGAGAGGCAGGCTCACCCCTCCACTTT; CDR3: CATSREAGSPLHF
D: -; J: TRBJ2-7; V: TRBV4-3; size: -; DNA: TGCGCCAGCAGCCAATCCCCAGACGGCCGTTGGCAGTACTTC; CDR3: CASSQSPDGRWQYF